What follows are 30 T cell receptor beta chains derived from one specimen sequenced in a study of ipilimumab plus nivolumab after autologous stem cell transplantation. The protocol was immunoSEQ multiplex PCR, while the TCRdb copy is restricted to in-frame clones and leaves out a portion. The data show more than 13,000 clones, roughly 74% seen once. This sample comprised PBMCs, obtained in a trial of ipilimumab plus nivolumab as post-transplant consolidation. Receptors originate from a male donor with primary mediastinal lymphoma.

The table lists this clone with a few counts. V gene TRBV2 combines with J gene TRBJ1-1; D unresolved. With 3 bases removed from V and 3 bases from J, the gap between germline ends came to 11 bases. Germline values: CDR1 SNHLY, CDR2 FYNNEI. This CDR3 is 14 amino acids long. The CDR3 coding sequence is TGTGCCAGCAGTGATCACACCCGAGACACTGAAGCTTTCTTT. This translates into CASSDHTRDTEAFF.

This chain uses TRBV10-3 with TRBJ2-3, with 11 positions matching TRBD2. Germline V gene sequence: CDR1 ENHRY, CDR2 SYGVKD. V gave up 10 bases and J gave up 5 bases; unmatched junction bases: 8. The CDR3 has 14 residues. Here the CDR3 DNA reads TGTGCCACCGGGACTAGCGGTTCAGGAGATACGCAGTATTTT. It specifies CATGTSGSGDTQYF.

This rearrangement joins TRBV5-4 to TRBJ2-7; D is ambiguous. Germline assignment: CDR1 SGHNT and CDR2 YYREEE (reference sequence). The CDR3 runs 15 residues. V was clipped by 4 bases and J by 2 bases, with 16 bases between them. The CDR3 nucleotides are TGTGCCAGCAGCGTCGGATTGGCAGGCCCCTACGAGCAGTACTTC. This translates into CASSVGLAGPYEQYF.

The rearrangement joins TRBV9 to TRBJ2-6; D is unclear. V gave up 0 bases and J gave up 0 bases, with 7 bases separating them. This CDR3 is 16 amino acids long. The germline gives CDR1 SGDLS, CDR2 YYNGEE. The chain's CDR3 is CASSVGLHSGANVLTF. The CDR3 DNA reads as TGTGCCAGCAGCGTAGGTCTACACTCTGGGGCCAACGTCCTGACTTTC. The full variable domain, completed using reference TRBV9 and TRBJ2-6, is DSGVTQTPKHLITATGQRVTLRCSPRSGDLSVYWYQQSLDQGLQFLIQYYNGEERAKGNILERFSAQQFPDLHSELNLSSLELGDSALYFCASSVGLHSGANVLTFGAGSRLTVL.

The V call is TRBV18, the J call TRBJ2-3; tentative D call: TRBD2 (5 bases). Germline V gene lookup returns CDR1 KGHSH and CDR2 LQKENI. This CDR3 has 16 residues. The germline V and J ends were trimmed by 2 bases and 3 bases, with 15 bases remaining between them. This chain's CDR3 is CASSPAGKGTTDTQYF. For the CDR3, the DNA is TGTGCCAGCTCACCAGCCGGGAAAGGTACTACAGATACGCAGTATTTT.

This clone has only one observation. The chain recombines TRBV7-8 with TRBJ2-1; 7 bases agree with TRBD2. Germline CDR1 is SGHVS and CDR2 is FQNEAQ. The CDR3 has 13 amino acids. Trimming cost V 5 bases and J 7 bases; bases outside gene matches: 5. CDR3 sequence: CASSLGRSNEQFF. The CDR3 coding sequence is TGTGCCAGCAGCCTCGGGAGGTCGAATGAGCAGTTCTTC.

This chain links TRBV5-5 with TRBJ2-6; TRBD2 matches at 13 bases. Looked up from germline, CDR1 is SGHKS and CDR2 is YYEKEE (reference sequence). The ends lost 2 bases at V and 0 bases at J; junction bases unmatched: 5. The CDR3 runs to 19 residues. CDR3 protein: CASSFRTSGGLSGANVLTF. The DNA for the CDR3 is TGTGCCAGCAGCTTTCGGACTAGCGGGGGACTCTCTGGGGCCAACGTCCTGACTTTC.

Judged by abundance, this clone is medium-sized. This chain links TRBV9 with TRBJ1-4; 8 nucleotides align to TRBD1. V dropped 3 bases and J dropped 6; count of bases not matched to a gene: 7. Germline CDR1 reads SGDLS; CDR2 reads YYNGEE. This CDR3 contains 15 residues. This CDR3 reads CASSEPGQVDEKLFF. The CDR3, as DNA: TGTGCCAGCAGCGAGCCGGGACAGGTGGATGAAAAACTGTTTTTT.

The CDR3 nucleotides read TGTGCCAGCAGTTCTCTTGACTGGGCTGCTAATACAGATACGCAGTATTTT. Translation: CASSSLDWAANTDTQYF. The chain joins TRBV28 to TRBJ2-3; the D is unclear. The CDR3 is 17 amino acids. The germline CDR1 and CDR2 sequences are MDHEN and SYDVKM. V lost 4 bases and J lost 3, with 20 bases in between.

By share, this clone counts as medium-sized. The chain is built from TRBV28 and TRBJ2-5; D possibly corresponds to TRBD2 (6 bases). This CDR3 comprises 12 residues. Germline V gene data show CDR1 as MDHEN and CDR2 as SYDVKM. V lost 10 bases to trimming and J lost 7 bases, with 16 bases between them. This CDR3 is CATPPVRGTQYF. The CDR3, as DNA: TGTGCCACCCCACCGGTGCGGGGGACCCAGTACTTC.

The CDR3 loop is CASSYSLPSSTDTQYF. Here the CDR3 DNA reads TGTGCCAGCAGTTACTCCCTGCCTTCTAGCACAGATACGCAGTATTTT. This sequence joins TRBV6-5 and TRBJ2-3; no reliable D call. The CDR3 is 16 amino acids. Germline loops: CDR1 MNHEY, CDR2 SVGAGI. The ends were cut back, 0 bases at V and 0 bases at J, with 10 bases in the middle.

The chain combines TRBV6-4 with TRBJ1-1; D uncertain. CDR3 length equals 13 residues. Trimming stripped 4 bases from V and 6 bases from J, with 12 bases between. The germline gives CDR1 MRHNA, CDR2 SNTAGT. The CDR3 region is CASSGGNEAEAFF. For the CDR3, the DNA is TGTGCCAGCAGTGGAGGGAACGAGGCTGAAGCTTTCTTT.

This clone was seen just once. The CDR3 DNA follows: TGTGCCAGCCGGGAGGCGGCGGGGGTAACAGATACGCAGTATTTT. Protein: CASREAAGVTDTQYF. The rearrangement links TRBV6-1 to TRBJ2-3; 7 nucleotides agree with TRBD2. Germline V lookup: CDR1 MNHNS, CDR2 SASEGT. The V segment lost 8 bases and the J segment 3 bases; nucleotides outside the gene matches: 11. The CDR3 loop spans 15 amino acids.

The chain uses TRBV10-3 and TRBJ1-1; the match to TRBD1 covers 7 bases. There are 14 residues in the CDR3. The V and J ends lost 2 bases and 0 bases, in that order; junction bases with no gene match: 0. Germline V gene lookup returns CDR1 ENHRY and CDR2 SYGVKD. The CDR3 loop is CAISETGVNTEAFF. CDR3 in DNA: TGTGCCATCAGTGAGACAGGGGTGAACACTGAAGCTTTCTTT.

The chain uses TRBV2 and TRBJ2-3; TRBD1 might be the D (7 bases). V was clipped by 7 bases and J by 5 bases, with 16 bases between them. Looked up from germline, CDR1 is SNHLY and CDR2 is FYNNEI. There are 14 residues in the CDR3. CDR3: CASTQGGGRDTQYF. The CDR3 region has the DNA TGTGCCAGCACCCAGGGGGGCGGAAGAGATACGCAGTATTTT.

The chain links TRBV19 to TRBJ2-7, with 7 bases lining up with TRBD2. The germline V gene encodes CDR1 LNHDA and CDR2 SQIVND (reference sequence). The CDR3 length is 14 residues. The trim removed 3 bases at V and 2 bases at J, leaving 4 bases unmatched. The CDR3 sequence is CASSMRESAYEQYF. In DNA, the CDR3 is TGTGCCAGTAGTATGCGGGAGTCAGCCTACGAGCAGTACTTC.

This chain links TRBV27 with TRBJ2-5; TRBD1 might be the D (6 bases). Germline CDR1 and CDR2: MNHEY and SMNVEV (reference sequence). V gave up 9 bases and J gave up 2 bases, with 13 bases separating them. The CDR3 extends over 13 amino acids. This chain's CDR3 is CASKGHQQETQYF. DNA of the CDR3: TGTGCCAGTAAGGGACACCAACAAGAGACCCAGTACTTC.

This clone was seen more than once but under ten times. The chain couples TRBV29-1 to TRBJ2-5; the D gene is possibly TRBD2 (6 bases). CDR1 is SQVTM and CDR2 is ANQGSEA in the germline V gene. CDR3 length: 14 amino acids. Trimming took 7 bases from V and 0 from J, leaving 15 bases between them. The CDR3 reads CSADLGLNQETQYF. The CDR3 DNA follows: TGCAGCGCCGACCTGGGACTGAACCAAGAGACCCAGTACTTC.

This rearrangement joins TRBV28 to TRBJ2-1, with D hard to call. CDR3 length equals 17 residues. Trimming cost V 0 bases and J 0 bases, with 12 bases left between them. CDR1 is MDHEN and CDR2 is SYDVKM in the germline V gene. CDR3 nucleotides: TGTGCCAGCAGTTTATGGGGCTCCCTCTCCTCCTACAATGAGCAGTTCTTC. Translation gives CASSLWGSLSSYNEQFF.

Relative to its sample, this clone is medium-sized. The chain links TRBV5-6 to TRBJ2-3; 12 bases agree with TRBD2. The CDR3 consists of 17 residues. Per germline, CDR1 SGHDT and CDR2 YYEEEE. V lost 2 bases, J lost 0 bases, and 4 bases stayed unmatched. The CDR3 reads CASSFRTSGMSTDTQYF. CDR3 bases: TGTGCCAGCAGCTTTCGGACTAGCGGGATGAGCACAGATACGCAGTATTTT.

In this sample, this clone is medium-sized. The gene calls are TRBV9 and TRBJ2-3; perhaps TRBD1 as D (5 bases). Germline assignment: CDR1 SGDLS and CDR2 YYNGEE. Trimming removed 0 bases at V and 2 bases at J, with 13 bases between. This CDR3 region has 16 residues. Here the CDR3 DNA reads TGTGCCAGCAGCGTAGGGTGGCAGGGCCACACAGATACGCAGTATTTT. Amino acids: CASSVGWQGHTDTQYF.

J is TRBJ1-1 and V is TRBV19; 10 positions match TRBD1. With V trimmed by 3 bases and J by 5 bases, 15 bases remained unmatched. This CDR3 comprises 18 residues. The V gene's germline CDR1 is LNHDA and CDR2 SQIVND (reference sequence). CDR3 in amino acids: CASSIRRQGANHGTEAFF. In DNA form, the CDR3 reads TGTGCCAGTAGTATCAGACGACAGGGGGCGAATCATGGGACTGAAGCTTTCTTT.

As concerns this clone: A much larger clone differs from this one at a single base, so this may be a read error. The rearrangement links TRBV7-9 to TRBJ2-6; 7 nucleotides line up with TRBD1. The CDR3 covers 16 residues. Germline V gene sequence: CDR1 SEHNR, CDR2 FQNEAQ (reference sequence). The CDR3 DNA follows: TGTGCCAGCAGCTCCTCAGGGGGTACTGGGACCAACGTCCTGACTTTC. Translating it yields CASSSSGGTGTNVLTF. The whole variable domain, remainder taken from reference TRBV7-9 and TRBJ2-6, is DTGVSQNPRHKITKRGQNVTFRCDPISEHNRLYWYRQTLGQGPEFLTYFQNEAQLEKSRLLSDRFSAERPKGSFSTLEIQRTEQGDSAMYLCASSSSGGTGTNVLTFGAGSRLTVL.

The chain couples TRBV4-1 to TRBJ1-1; 8 bases map to TRBD1. The ends lost 4 bases at V and 3 bases at J; junction bases unmatched: 10. The CDR3 has 16 amino acids. In germline, CDR1 is MGHRA, CDR2 YSYEKL. In DNA, the CDR3 is TGCGCCAGCAGCCTTGGACAGGGAGCAGAGTACACTGAAGCTTTCTTT. Translation: CASSLGQGAEYTEAFF.

The rearrangement uses TRBV5-6 and TRBJ1-5; no reliable D call. Looked up from germline, CDR1 is SGHDT and CDR2 is YYEEEE. The V gene lost 0 bases and the J gene lost 3 bases, with 7 bases spanning the gap. This CDR3 has 14 amino acids. As DNA, the CDR3 is TGTGCCAGCAGCTTGGGTCAGCTCAATCAGCCCCAGCATTTT. Translating gives CASSLGQLNQPQHF.

The chain couples TRBV30 to TRBJ1-5, with a possible D match to TRBD1 (6 bases). V was pared by 2 bases and J by 4 bases, with 9 bases between. The CDR3 contains 13 residues. Germline-derived CDR1 and CDR2 are GTSNPN and SVGIG (reference sequence). CDR3 residues: CAWSLQGNQPQHF. The CDR3 region has the DNA TGTGCCTGGAGTCTCCAGGGGAATCAGCCCCAGCATTTT.

The chain is built from TRBV4-1 and TRBJ2-1; 7 bases match TRBD2. The CDR3 loop spans 15 amino acids. V gave up 0 bases and J gave up 9 bases; unmatched junction bases: 8. Germline V CDR1 and CDR2: MGHRA, YSYEKL. The CDR3 reads CASSQEGRVPAEQFF. The DNA for the CDR3 is TGCGCCAGCAGCCAAGAGGGGAGGGTACCGGCTGAGCAGTTCTTC.

The rearrangement uses TRBV5-1 and TRBJ2-3, with no clear D. V gave up 4 bases and J gave up 3 bases, with 9 bases separating them. CDR1 and CDR2 (germline): SGHRS, YFSETQ. The CDR3 is 13 residues long. Here the CDR3 reads CASSKDPTDTQYF. The CDR3 coding sequence is TGCGCCAGCAGCAAGGACCCGACAGATACGCAGTATTTT.

The chain employs TRBV18 and TRBJ2-1, with D perhaps matching TRBD2 (7 bases). This CDR3 is 16 amino acids long. From germline, CDR1 is KGHSH and CDR2 LQKENI. Deletions cut 3 bases from V and 3 bases from J, with 15 bases between. The CDR3 DNA follows: TGTGCCAGCTCACCCGCGTTGAGGGGGGGCTACAATGAGCAGTTCTTC. As protein: CASSPALRGGYNEQFF.

The rearrangement links TRBV5-5 to TRBJ2-3, with a tentative D call TRBD1 (5 bases). Germline V gene data show CDR1 as SGHKS and CDR2 as YYEKEE (reference sequence). The CDR3 runs to 15 residues. V lost 3 bases to trimming and J lost 3 bases, with 14 bases between them. CDR3 in amino acids: CASSSQGHGTDTQYF. CDR3 sequence (DNA): TGTGCCAGCAGCTCCCAGGGTCATGGTACAGATACGCAGTATTTT.